This entry concerns a single T cell receptor (beta chain). Time point reported: pretreatment peripheral blood. The data were obtained in a study of PD-L1 blockade in urothelial cancer. CDR3 size: 16 residues. CDR1 and CDR2 (germline): SGDLS, YYNGEE. Germline trimming cut 0 bases from V and 4 bases from J; bases unmatched to any gene: 8. Templates that were synthetic TCR analogs were spiked into each PCR. Clones were read by immunoSEQ multiplex PCR, and TCRdb kept only the in-frame ones, dropping some. The sample holds 87,000 or so clones, about 83% seen once. The gene calls are TRBV9 and TRBJ2-7; 9 nucleotides match TRBD2. Sequencing used PBMCs, obtained around atezolizumab (anti-PD-L1) treatment. This clonotype was obtained from a man aged 55 to 70 with urothelial cancer. The CDR3 spells CASSVGGSGSSYEQYF. For the CDR3, the DNA is TGTGCCAGCAGCGTAGGGGGTAGCGGGAGTTCGTACGAGCAGTACTTC.